The 9 T cell receptor beta chains below come from one sample, sequenced in a study of CD4 and CD8 cells across lung adenocarcinoma regions. One entry per CDR3 protein, called by TCRdb with MiXCR from the PCR reads. This repertoire shows some 20,000 distinct CDR3 sequences, roughly 56% found once; its top ten account for under 30%. The sequenced sample was CD8+ T cells from the center of a lung tumor. The source of these receptors is a female donor with lung adenocarcinoma. The CD4 and CD8 labels of this study may be unreliable.

As for this clonotype: The junction shows a germline mismatch at one end, possibly a read error. V gene TRBV27 combines with J gene TRBJ2-5, with 8 positions matching TRBD2. This CDR3 has 15 amino acids. From germline, CDR1 is MNHEY and CDR2 SMNVEV (reference sequence). This CDR3 is CASSWTLAESETQYF. DNA of the CDR3: TGTGCCAGCAGTTGGACACTAGCGGAGTCTGAGACCCAGTATTTC.

The rearrangement uses TRBV28 and TRBJ2-3, with 9 bases matching TRBD2. The DNA end is more similar to TRBJ2-4, so the J call may be wrong. This CDR3 has 16 residues. Germline V gene lookup returns CDR1 MDHEN and CDR2 SYDVKM. The DNA of the CDR3 is TGTGCCAGCAGTTTATGGACTAGCGGAGCCACAGATACTCAGTACTTC. It encodes CASSLWTSGATDTQYF.

The rearrangement links TRBV9 to TRBJ2-1, with TRBD2 identical over 8 bases. CDR1 and CDR2 (germline): SGDLS, YYNGEE. The ends lost 3 bases at V and 5 bases at J; junction bases unmatched: 34. The CDR3 has 24 residues. The CDR3 sequence: CASSERPPTRTSSGSENRDNEQFF. As DNA, the CDR3 is TGTGCCAGCAGCGAGAGACCCCCCACCAGGACCTCTAGCGGGTCGGAAAACAGGGACAATGAGCAGTTCTTC.

The chain combines TRBV7-8 with TRBJ2-3, with TRBD2 identical over 11 bases. V dropped 5 bases and J dropped 4; count of bases not matched to a gene: 14. Germline V gene sequence: CDR1 SGHVS, CDR2 FQNEAQ. This CDR3 has 18 amino acids. CDR3 in amino acids: CASSTRRKTSGRADTQYF. CDR3 coding DNA: TGTGCCAGCAGCACTAGGCGGAAAACTAGCGGGAGAGCAGATACGCAGTATTTT.

Worth noting for this clonotype: Germline and junction disagree at one end, which may indicate a read error. CDR3: CASSAGRGPKDTQYF. The CDR3 region has the DNA TGCGCCAGCAGTGCGGGGAGGGGGCCCAAAGATACGCAGTATTTC. The V call is TRBV10-2, the J call TRBJ2-3, with D perhaps given as TRBD1 or TRBD2 (7 bases each). Germline CDR1 is WSHSY and CDR2 is SAAADI. This CDR3 has 15 amino acids.

The CDR3 loop reads CASSLVGGEQETQYF. The CDR3 region has the DNA TGTGCCAGCAGCTTAGTGGGGGGGGAGCAAGAGACCCAGTACTTC. This rearrangement joins TRBV7-6 to TRBJ2-5; 7 positions agree with TRBD2. This CDR3 contains 15 residues. The germline V gene encodes CDR1 SGHVS and CDR2 FNYEAQ. J gave up 2 bases and V 1 base, and 4 bases lay outside the gene matches.

The V gene is TRBV6-1, the J gene TRBJ2-3, with unresolved D. This CDR3 region has 15 residues. The germline V gene encodes CDR1 MNHNS and CDR2 SASEGT. Trimming stripped 3 bases from V and 7 bases from J, with 17 bases between. This CDR3 is CASSDQAVTYNTQYF. The CDR3 nucleotides read TGTGCCAGCAGTGATCAGGCTGTGACCTACAATACGCAGTATTTT.

The CDR3 here is CASKKYRDFAYEQYF. DNA for the CDR3: TGTGCCAGCAAGAAATACCGGGACTTCGCCTACGAGCAGTACTTC. The gene calls are TRBV27 and TRBJ2-7; a possible D gene is TRBD2 (6 bases). CDR1 is MNHEY and CDR2 is SMNVEV in the germline V gene (reference sequence). This CDR3 contains 15 residues. Between the trimmed V and J ends, which lost 7 bases and 2 bases, there was a span of 18 bases.

This rearrangement joins TRBV6-1 to TRBJ2-1, with a tentative D call TRBD2 (5 bases). V was shortened by 8 bases and J by 4 bases, with 12 bases between the two germline ends. Germline CDR1 reads MNHNS; CDR2 reads SASEGT. The CDR3 extends over 13 amino acids. CDR3 DNA: TGTGCCAGCCAGGAGCGGTTTTACAATGAGCAGTTCTTC. It translates to CASQERFYNEQFF.